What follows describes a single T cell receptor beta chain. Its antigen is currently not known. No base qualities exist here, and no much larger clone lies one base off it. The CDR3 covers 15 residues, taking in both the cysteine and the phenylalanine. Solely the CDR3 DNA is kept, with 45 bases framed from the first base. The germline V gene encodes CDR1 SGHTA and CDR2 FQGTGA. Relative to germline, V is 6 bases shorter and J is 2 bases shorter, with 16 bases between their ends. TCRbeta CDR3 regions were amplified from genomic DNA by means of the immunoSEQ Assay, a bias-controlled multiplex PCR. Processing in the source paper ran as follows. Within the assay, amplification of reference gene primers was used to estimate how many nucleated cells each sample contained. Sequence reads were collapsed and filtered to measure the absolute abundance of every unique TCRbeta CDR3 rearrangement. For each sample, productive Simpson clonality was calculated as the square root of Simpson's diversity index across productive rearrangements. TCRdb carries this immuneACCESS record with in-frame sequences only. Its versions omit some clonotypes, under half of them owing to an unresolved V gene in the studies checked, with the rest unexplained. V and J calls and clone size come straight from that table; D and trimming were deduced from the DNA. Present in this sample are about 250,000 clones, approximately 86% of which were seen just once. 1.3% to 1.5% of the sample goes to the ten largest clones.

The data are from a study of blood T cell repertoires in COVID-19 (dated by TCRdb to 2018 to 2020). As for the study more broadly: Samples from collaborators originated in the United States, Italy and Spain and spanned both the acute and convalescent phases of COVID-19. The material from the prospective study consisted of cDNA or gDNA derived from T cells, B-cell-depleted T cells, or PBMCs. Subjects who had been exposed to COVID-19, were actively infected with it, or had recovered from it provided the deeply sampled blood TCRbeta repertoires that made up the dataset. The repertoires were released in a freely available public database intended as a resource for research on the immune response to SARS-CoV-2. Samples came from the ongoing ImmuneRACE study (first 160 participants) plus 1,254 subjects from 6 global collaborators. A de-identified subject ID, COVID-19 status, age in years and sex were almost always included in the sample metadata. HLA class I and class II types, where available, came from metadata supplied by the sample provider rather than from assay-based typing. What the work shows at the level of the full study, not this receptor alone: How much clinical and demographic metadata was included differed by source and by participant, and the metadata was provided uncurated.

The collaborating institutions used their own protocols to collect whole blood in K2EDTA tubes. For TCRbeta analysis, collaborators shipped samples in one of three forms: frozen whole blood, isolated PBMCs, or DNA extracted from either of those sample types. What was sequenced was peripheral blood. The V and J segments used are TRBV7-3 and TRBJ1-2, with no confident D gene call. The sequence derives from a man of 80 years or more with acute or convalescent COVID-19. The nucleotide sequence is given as TGTGCCAGCAGTCACCAACCCTCACAGAACTATGGCTACACCTTC. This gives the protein CASSHQPSQNYGYTF.